This T cell receptor (beta chain) came from a study of blood T cells in healthy people across ages (dated by TCRdb to between 2015 and 2016). At the level of the whole study: In model experiments, template switching captured about one uniquely barcoded TCR beta cDNA molecule for every two T cells. Using deep sequencing normalized with unique cDNA molecular identifiers, the study measured how TCR beta repertoire diversity changes with age. The donors were split into four age groups: young (average 16 years), middle-aged (more than 35), aged (about 56) and long-lived (over 80). Donors of different ages were randomly distributed across sequencing lanes to avoid experimental bias. For two donors (one aged 18 to 30 and one aged 80 or older), the study analyzed two additional independent replicas of 1 million unique cDNA reads from the same blood draw. What the research found in general, with its limitations: The CMV infection status of donors was not known, potentially confounding age-related changes in expanded clonotypes. Estimates of total diversity based on one million sequenced T cells were considered lower bounds and underestimates. The percentage of naive T cells measured by flow cytometry correlated strongly with observed TCR beta diversity. Since profiling was done on bulk unsorted PBMCs, naive and antigen-experienced compartments could not be conclusively compared. Compared with the aged group, the long-lived group had more naive CD4+ T cells, fewer expanded clones and increased TCR diversity, suggesting age selection. As age increased, observed TCR beta diversity per million T cells dropped in a roughly linear way, and a significant reduction was already evident by age around 41.

The donors were 40 or so Caucasian individuals from Russia, aged about 6 to 100 years, who were systemically healthy. Each donor gave ten milliliters of peripheral blood, drawn into EDTA-treated Vacutainer tubes. Ficoll-Paque density-gradient centrifugation was used to isolate PBMCs, with at least 6.5 million obtained per sample. Total RNA was extracted from PBMCs with Trizol reagent, with at least 5.5 micrograms obtained per sample. The percentages of naive CD45RAhigh/CD27high T cells were determined by flow cytometry on a PBMC aliquot from every donor. The library was obtained by 5' RACE. The instrument given in TCRdb is Illumina HiSeq 2500. The second PCR ran for roughly 7 to 12 cycles and used a J-beta primer mix along with a sample-barcoded 5' primer. A unique molecular identifier was introduced onto each TCR beta cDNA molecule by a template-switch 5' adaptor carrying 12 random nucleotides. At least 2.5 million CDR3-containing paired-end reads were obtained from each sample. First-strand cDNA was synthesized from all RNA with the Mint cDNA synthesis kit, primed by a TRBC-specific oligonucleotide. After uracil-DNA glycosylase treatment, a first 18-cycle PCR used universal primers M1SS and BC2_uni_R on all cDNA. In the paper's pipeline: For normalization, 1 million high-quality reads were randomly selected from each sample, with every read carrying a distinct molecular identifier. Instead of being binned into consensus sequences, reads with shared molecular identifiers were discarded. MiTCR, set to a Q25 quality threshold and the strictest error-elimination algorithm, was used for CDR3 identification, clonotype clustering and error correction. A nonparametric unseen species model with Euler transformation was used to estimate a lower bound on total TCR beta diversity. Clones were called with MiXCR by TCRdb after fastp trimmed the public reads at Q25, and only in-frame beta chains were retained. One record per CDR3 amino acid sequence lists the most common genes and DNA. The authors' filters were not applied to this entry. The sample records hundreds of thousands of distinct CDR3 sequences, around 45% of which are singletons. Roughly 19% of the sample rests with the top ten.

This clonotype was counted a few times. The antigen it recognizes is unknown. Base qualities are not provided; no much larger clone lies one nucleotide away. V loses 7 bases of germline sequence and J loses 5 bases, and the interval between the two ends is 15 bases. The CDR3 numbers 14 residues from cysteine through phenylalanine. Of all the DNA, just the CDR3 is kept, 42 bases in frame from base 1. Sequences MNHNS (CDR1) and SASEGT (CDR2) are obtained from the germline V gene. The receptor chain draws on TRBV6-1 and TRBJ1-5; the D segment could be TRBD1, given 5 matching bases. This TCR was recovered from a man aged 55 to 70 in good health. Sequencing used blood. In nucleotide form, the sequence is TGTGCCAGCACCGGACACGCCGGCGATCAGCCCCAGCATTTT. Translated, this is CASTGHAGDQPQHF.